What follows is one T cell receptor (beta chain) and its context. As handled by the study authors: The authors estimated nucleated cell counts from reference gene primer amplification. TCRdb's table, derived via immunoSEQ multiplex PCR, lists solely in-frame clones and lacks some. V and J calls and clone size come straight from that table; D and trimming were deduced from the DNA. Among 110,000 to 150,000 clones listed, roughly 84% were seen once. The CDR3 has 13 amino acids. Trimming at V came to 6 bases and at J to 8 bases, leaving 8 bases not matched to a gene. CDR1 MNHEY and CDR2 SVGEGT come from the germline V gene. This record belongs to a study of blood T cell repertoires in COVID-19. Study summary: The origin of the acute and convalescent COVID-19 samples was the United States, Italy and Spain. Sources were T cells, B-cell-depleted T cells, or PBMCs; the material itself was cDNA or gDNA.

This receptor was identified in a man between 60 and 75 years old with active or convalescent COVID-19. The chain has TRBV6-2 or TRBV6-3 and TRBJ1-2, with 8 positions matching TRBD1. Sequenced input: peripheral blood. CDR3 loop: CASSLQGARGYTF. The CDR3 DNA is TGTGCCAGCAGCCTCCAGGGGGCTCGAGGCTACACCTTC.